The 18 T cell receptor beta chains below come from one sample, sequenced in a study of T cell clonality in common variable immunodeficiency (dated by TCRdb to about 2015). Library preparation employed the immunoSEQ multiplex PCR assay. In TCRdb, the immuneACCESS table is reduced to in-frame sequences with V and J assigned. These tables do not hold every clone; where another copy was compared, an unresolved V gene accounts for under half, and the others remain unexplained. The sample has 30,000 to 40,000 clones on record, with no singletons. The leading ten clones occupy 9.5% of the sample. Sequenced input: peripheral blood mononuclear cells. Receptors originate from a person aged 18-70 years in good health.

This clone was counted many times. The CDR3 end is not reached by the read, which stops 3 residues before it; the germline J gene fills it in. The chain joins TRBV4-1 to TRBJ2-7, with D perhaps TRBD2 (6 bases). The CDR3 length is 14 residues. V was shortened by 4 bases and J by 5 bases, with 15 bases between the two germline ends. Germline V gives CDR1 MGHRA, CDR2 YSYEKL. The CDR3 loop is CASSPGREVDEQYF. The covered CDR3 bases are TGCGCCAGCAGCCCCGGCAGGGAGGTGGACGAG.

This clone was found many times. The CDR3 extends 3 residues past the end of the read, so its final part is completed from the germline J gene. The genes are TRBV5-1 and TRBJ2-3, with TRBD1 matching over 7 bases. The CDR3 spans 15 residues. J was trimmed by 2 bases and V by 1 base; bases with no gene match: 4. The V gene's germline CDR1 is SGHRS and CDR2 YFSETQ. Partial CDR3 DNA: TGCGCCAGCAGCTTGATAGGGGGCAACACAGATACG. It is translated as CASSLIGGNTDT. The full CDR3 protein is CASSLIGGNTDTQYF.

This clone has a count of ten or more. CDR3 amino acids: CASSLGGEQPQHF. The sequenced CDR3 bases are TGTGCCAGCAGCTTAGGGGGCGAGCAGCCC. The gene calls are TRBV7-9 and TRBJ1-5, with D maybe TRBD1 (5 bases). The read comes to an end 3 residues before the CDR3 does, leaving the germline J gene to fill in the end. The CDR3 consists of 13 residues. V shed 1 base and J shed 7 bases, with 8 bases lying between them. CDR1 and CDR2 from the germline V gene are SEHNR and FQNEAQ (reference sequence).

This clone was counted many times. Read data end 3 residues before the CDR3 end; the end is taken from the germline J gene. The chain has TRBV6-4 and TRBJ2-3, with 10 bases aligning to TRBD2. After removal of 0 bases from V and 4 bases from J, the junction contained 4 bases not matched to a gene. Germline CDR1 MRHNA, CDR2 SNTAGT. The CDR3 is 16 residues long. CDR3 in amino acids: CASSDSQSGRADTQYF. CDR3 DNA, as far as it was read: TGTGCCAGCAGTGACTCCCAGAGCGGGAGGGCAGATACG.

In its sample, this clone was seen many times. The CDR3 extends 3 residues past the end of the read, so its final part is completed from the germline J gene. This chain uses TRBV20-1 with TRBJ2-3, with 7 bases lining up with TRBD1. The CDR3 covers 15 residues. Germline V gene lookup returns CDR1 DFQATT and CDR2 SNEGSKA (reference sequence). CDR3 residues: CSARDLGGGGETQYF. The sequenced part of the CDR3 DNA is TGCAGTGCTAGAGATCTAGGGGGCGGTGGAGAGACG.

This clone appeared many times. The CDR3 end is not reached by the read, which stops 3 residues before it; the germline J gene fills it in. The V and J genes are TRBV7-2 and TRBJ1-5; weak D call: TRBD1 (5 bases). The CDR3 has 14 residues. CDR1 and CDR2 (germline): SGHTA, FQGNSA. V shed 1 base and J shed 5 bases, with 9 bases lying between them. CDR3: CASSLGTNYQPQHF. CDR3 bases read: TGTGCCAGCAGCTTAGGGACAAATTATCAGCCC.

Many counts were recorded for this clone. Read sequence stops 3 residues before the CDR3 end, and the germline J gene provides the missing end. The rearrangement uses TRBV5-8 and TRBJ2-7; TRBD2 is a possible D gene (6 bases). There are 13 residues in the CDR3. Germline-derived CDR1 and CDR2 are SGHTS and YDEGEE. V was pared by 8 bases and J by 1 base, with 13 bases between. The CDR3 loop is CARRDSLSYEQYF. CDR3 bases read: TGTGCCAGACGGGACTCACTATCCTACGAG.

This clone was detected many times. The CDR3 goes on 3 residues after the read ends, and that part is filled in from the germline J gene. The chain employs TRBV7-3 and TRBJ2-1, with D unresolved. This CDR3 is 13 amino acids long. V was pared by 2 bases and J by 6 bases, with 8 bases between. Germline lookup yields CDR1 SGHTA and CDR2 FQGTGA. CDR3 amino acids: CASSLLAFNEQFF. The DNA read from the CDR3 is TGTGCCAGCAGCTTACTGGCCTTCAATGAG.

In its sample, this clone was seen many times. CDR3 protein: CSARRSGSSIFTDTQYF. Incomplete CDR3 DNA: TGCAGTGCTAGGAGAAGCGGGAGTAGTATATTTACAGATACG. The chain couples TRBV20-1 to TRBJ2-3; TRBD2 aligns across 8 bases. The CDR3 is cut off 3 residues early in the read; its end comes from the germline J gene. Trimming removed 3 bases from V and 3 bases from J; junction bases left unmatched: 14. Looked up from germline, CDR1 is DFQATT and CDR2 is SNEGSKA (reference sequence). This CDR3 has 17 residues.

This clone appeared many times. The CDR3 end is not reached by the read, which stops 3 residues before it; the germline J gene fills it in. The chain is built from TRBV12-3 or TRBV12-4 and TRBJ2-1; TRBD2 matches at 7 bases. The V segment lost 3 bases and the J segment 2 bases; nucleotides outside the gene matches: 10. This CDR3 is built from 17 residues. CDR3 residues: CASSLPAGKHTYNEQFF. Incomplete CDR3 DNA: TGTGCCAGCAGTTTGCCAGCGGGAAAACATACCTACAATGAG.

In its sample, this clone was seen many times. The read ends 3 residues shy of where the CDR3 ends; the end is completed using the germline J gene. V gene TRBV19 combines with J gene TRBJ2-1, with D perhaps matching TRBD1 (7 bases). The CDR3 loop spans 13 amino acids. V lost 5 bases and J lost 6, with 11 bases in between. Germline values: CDR1 LNHDA, CDR2 SQIVND (reference sequence). The CDR3 sequence: CASSYQGGNEQFF. The covered CDR3 bases are TGTGCCAGTAGTTACCAGGGGGGCAATGAG.

This clone showed up just a few times. The read ends 3 residues shy of where the CDR3 ends; the end is completed using the germline J gene. The genes are TRBV2 and TRBJ1-4; D might be TRBD1 (5 bases). The germline V gene encodes CDR1 SNHLY and CDR2 FYNNEI. This CDR3 spans 16 amino acids. The germline V and J ends were trimmed by 5 bases and 0 bases, with 13 bases remaining between them. The chain's CDR3 is CASSTLTAATNEKLFF. CDR3 DNA, as far as it was read: TGTGCCAGCAGTACGTTGACAGCTGCAACTAATGAAAAA.

At least ten counts were recorded for this clone. Sequencing ends 3 residues short of the CDR3 end; the germline J gene provides the rest. V is TRBV7-3 and J is TRBJ2-1; 7 bases match TRBD1. The CDR3 covers 14 residues. Germline loops: CDR1 SGHTA, CDR2 FQGTGA. V lost 5 bases, J lost 7 bases, and 8 bases stayed unmatched. The CDR3 sequence: CASSLRQGGNEQFF. The DNA read from the CDR3 is TGTGCCAGCAGCCTGAGACAGGGTGGAAATGAG.

This clone has at least ten counts. CDR3 bases read: TGTGCCAGCAGCGAACTAGCGCAGACCGTCAATGAG. Translation gives CASSELAQTVNE. The whole CDR3 sequence reads CASSELAQTVNEQFF. The chain recombines TRBV7-3 with TRBJ2-1; 7 bases agree with TRBD2. The read halts 3 residues ahead of the CDR3 end, with the missing end drawn from the germline J gene. This CDR3 has 15 amino acids. Losses at the gene ends were 5 bases for V and 6 bases for J; bases not matched to a gene: 10. Germline V gene lookup returns CDR1 SGHTA and CDR2 FQGTGA.

This clone came up many times. The read terminates 3 residues before the CDR3 end, so the remaining end is supplied by the germline J gene. V gene TRBV30 combines with J gene TRBJ1-1; a possible D gene is TRBD1 (6 bases). CDR1 GTSNPN and CDR2 SVGIG come from the germline V gene (reference sequence). The CDR3 has 13 amino acids. The ends were cut back, 2 bases at V and 3 bases at J, with 10 bases in the middle. The CDR3 bases that were read are TGTGCCTGGAGTAGCGGGGGCCACACTGAA. It encodes CAWSSGGHTE. The whole CDR3 is CAWSSGGHTEAFF.

The table lists this clone with many counts. The CDR3 extends 3 residues past the end of the read, so its final part is completed from the germline J gene. This chain links TRBV5-4 with TRBJ1-1, with TRBD1 identical over 8 bases. The ends lost 4 bases at V and 4 bases at J; junction bases unmatched: 3. Germline V gene sequence: CDR1 SGHNT, CDR2 YYREEE (reference sequence). The CDR3 extends over 13 amino acids. CDR3 DNA (partial): TGTGCCAGCAGCCCAGGGGGCCTCACTGAA. Its translation: CASSPGGLTE. The complete CDR3 protein is CASSPGGLTEAFF.

There are many counts of this clone. Here the CDR3 reads CASSVDRIQPQHF. CDR3 DNA (partial): TGTGCCAGCAGCGTGGACAGGATTCAGCCC. V and J are TRBV11-3 and TRBJ1-5; 7 bases agree with TRBD1. From the germline J gene comes the end of the CDR3, since the read stops 3 residues before it. V trimming: 5 bases; J trimming: 6 bases; junction bases outside the gene matches: 4. Germline CDR1 and CDR2: SGHNT and YENEEA. This CDR3 contains 13 residues.

This clone came up many times. The read gets to within 3 residues of the CDR3 end, and the germline J gene fills in the rest. The chain is built from TRBV19 and TRBJ2-6, with 7 bases fitting TRBD1. Germline V gives CDR1 LNHDA, CDR2 SQIVND (reference sequence). V lost 10 bases, J lost 0 bases, and 6 bases stayed unmatched. This CDR3 has 15 amino acids. The CDR3 bases that were read are TGTGCCATAAGCAGGGGGTACTCTGGGGCCAACGTC. It yields the protein CAISRGYSGANV. The CDR3, in full, reads CAISRGYSGANVLTF.